Here is one TCR beta chain with its context. This sample was taken from a study of blood T cell repertoires in COVID-19. Study details: The samples span acute and convalescent COVID-19 from the United States, Italy and Spain. From T cells, B-cell-depleted T cells, or PBMCs came the material, which was cDNA or gDNA.

Study processing details: Amplifying reference gene primers gave estimates of nucleated cell counts. Generated by immunoSEQ multiplex PCR, the TCRdb table keeps only in-frame clones and is missing some. V and J calls and clone size are as listed in that table; D and trimming were resolved from the DNA. The sample lists about 44,000 clones, approximately 79% seen once, with less than 50% in the top ten. Trimming removed 7 bases at V and 6 bases at J, with 12 bases between. CDR1 and CDR2 from the germline V gene are SEHNR and FQNEAQ (reference sequence). CDR3 length: 13 residues. Sequenced: peripheral blood. The chain is built from TRBV7-9 and TRBJ1-4; a possible D gene is TRBD1 (6 bases). The receptor was isolated from a human donor in a cohort sampled during active COVID-19. CDR3 DNA sequence: TGTGCCAGCATGGGGGCTTGGGATGAAAAACTGTTTTTT. Translated: CASMGAWDEKLFF. Using reference TRBV7-9 and TRBJ1-4 for the parts outside the CDR3, the full variable domain is DTGVSQNPRHKITKRGQNVTFRCDPISEHNRLYWYRQTLGQGPEFLTYFQNEAQLEKSRLLSDRFSAERPKGSFSTLEIQRTEQGDSAMYLCASMGAWDEKLFFGSGTQLSVL.